This T cell receptor beta chain was retrieved from a study of follicular helper T cells after annual influenza vaccination. Study background: Days 0, 7 and 28 post-vaccination were the blood draw times.

Data came from immunoSEQ multiplex PCR; TCRdb stores just in-frame clones and leaves some out. Of roughly 7,000 clones detected, approximately 80% appear once; the ten largest clones hold 1.5% to 2%. To note about this clone: Its target is unknown.

Time point denoted: 2015-2016 season, 7 days after influenza vaccination. Vaccine contraindications, substance abuse, HIV/AIDS, active malignancy and active illness excluded donors. Germline V CDR1 and CDR2: MDHEN, SYDVKM. The trim removed 6 bases at V and 3 bases at J, leaving 9 bases unmatched. The CDR3 extends over 15 amino acids. General study points: Yearly vaccinations repeatedly recalled conserved clonotypes in ICOS+CD38+ cTfh.

Sample: CXCR5+ CD38- circulating T follicular helper cells from blood, taken 7 days after influenza vaccination. Stated subset: circulating Tfh, non-naive CD4+CXCR5+PD-1+ (ICOS+CD38+ or ICOS-CD38-). The sequence was collected from an adult who received the influenza vaccine. The chain employs TRBV28 and TRBJ2-7; 9 positions match TRBD1. The CDR3 region has the DNA TGTGCCAGCAGCAACCCGGGACAGGGAATCTACGAGCAGTACTTC. Its translation: CASSNPGQGIYEQYF.